The 18 T cell receptor beta chains listed next were all sequenced from one sample in a study of blood T cell dynamics during melanoma immunotherapy. The table came from immunoSEQ multiplex PCR; TCRdb's copy has only in-frame clones and leaves some out. The sample has about 6,700 clones, about 88% seen once. The time point here: week 3, after first cycle of checkpoint inhibitor. Sequenced here: blood, sampled from a patient treated with checkpoint blockade. These receptors were collected from a human donor with melanoma. Some clones in this sample may be carry-over from other donors' samples.

The V gene is TRBV6-1, the J gene TRBJ1-2; possible D gene TRBD1, 5 bases. The CDR3 totals 13 residues. The germline V gene encodes CDR1 MNHNS and CDR2 SASEGT. V was pared by 6 bases and J by 3 bases, with 11 bases between. The CDR3 sequence: CASSQGLDYGYTF. The CDR3 nucleotides are TGTGCCAGCAGCCAGGGTCTTGACTATGGCTACACCTTC.

The chain links TRBV7-2 to TRBJ1-4; a weak D match, TRBD1 (5 bases). The CDR3 consists of 13 residues. Trimming removed 5 bases from V and 7 bases from J, with 11 bases in between. Germline V gene data show CDR1 as SGHTA and CDR2 as FQGNSA. The CDR3 is CASSRGLGEKLFF. CDR3 sequence (DNA): TGTGCCAGCAGCAGGGGACTTGGTGAAAAACTGTTTTTT.

The V and J genes are TRBV21-1 and TRBJ1-5. TRBV21-1 is a known pseudogene. This CDR3 is 15 amino acids long. Here the CDR3 reads CASSPTGGLRRPQHF. The CDR3 DNA sequence: TGTGCCAGCAGCCCTACCGGGGGGCTAAGGAGGCCCCAGCATTTT.

The CDR3 region is CASTEGVNTEAFF. As DNA, the CDR3 is TGTGCCAGCACCGAGGGGGTGAACACTGAAGCTTTCTTT. The V gene is TRBV6-6, the J gene TRBJ1-1; possibly TRBD1 for D (6 bases). The CDR3 runs to 13 residues. V was clipped by 7 bases and J by 0 bases, with 9 bases between them. Germline V gives CDR1 MNHNY, CDR2 SVGAGI (reference sequence).

This clone was detected only a few times. J is TRBJ1-1 and V is TRBV7-9; D gene ambiguous. Trimming removed 4 bases from V and 1 base from J, with 10 bases in between. CDR3 size: 14 residues. Germline V lookup: CDR1 SEHNR, CDR2 FQNEAQ (reference sequence). The CDR3: CASSSPPPNTEAFF. In nucleotides, the CDR3 is TGTGCCAGCAGCTCGCCCCCCCCGAACACTGAAGCTTTCTTT.

The rearrangement links TRBV11-2 to TRBJ2-4; D not resolved. From germline, CDR1 is SGHAT and CDR2 FQNNGV. The CDR3 loop spans 12 amino acids. The ends were cut back, 8 bases at V and 5 bases at J, with 10 bases in the middle. The CDR3 is CASGLGQNIQYF. The CDR3 DNA reads as TGTGCCAGCGGATTGGGTCAAAACATTCAGTACTTC.

Judged by abundance, this clone is large (0.1 to 1%). This chain joins TRBV4-1 and TRBJ2-2; 8 bases map to TRBD2. J lost 4 bases, V lost 4 bases, and 8 bases had no gene match. Germline CDR1 is MGHRA and CDR2 is YSYEKL. This CDR3 region has 16 residues. The CDR3 region has the DNA TGCGCCAGCAGCCCAATGAAAAGCGGGAGCACCGGGGAGCTGTTTTTT. This gives the protein CASSPMKSGSTGELFF.

CDR3 DNA: TGTGCCAGCAGCGTAGGTGTCAGTAGGAGCTCCTACAATGAGCAGTTCTTC. It translates to CASSVGVSRSSYNEQFF. The V gene is TRBV9, the J gene TRBJ2-1; unclear D gene. The V and J ends lost 0 bases and 0 bases respectively, with 13 bases between them. This CDR3 spans 17 amino acids. The germline gives CDR1 SGDLS, CDR2 YYNGEE.

This clone showed up just once. This rearrangement joins TRBV6-1 to TRBJ1-2; 11 positions match TRBD1. The germline CDR1 and CDR2 sequences are MNHNS and SASEGT. The CDR3 contains 13 residues. V was clipped by 8 bases and J by 4 bases; unmatched bases: 3. The CDR3 DNA follows: TGTGCCAGCGGACAGGGGGCCTTCTATGGCTACACCTTC. Translated: CASGQGAFYGYTF.

The chain is built from TRBV5-6 and TRBJ1-4; TRBD1 agrees at 10 bases. With V trimmed by 4 bases and J by 6 bases, 6 bases remained unmatched. The CDR3 has 15 amino acids. Looked up from germline, CDR1 is SGHDT and CDR2 is YYEEEE. The CDR3 spells CASSLRQGAYEKLFF. The CDR3 DNA sequence: TGTGCCAGCAGCCTCAGACAGGGGGCGTATGAAAAACTGTTTTTT.

CDR3 in DNA: TGCGCCAGCACAAACCCGGGGGTGAGAGATACGCAGTATTTT. Protein product: CASTNPGVRDTQYF. The chain has TRBV4-1 and TRBJ2-3; D is possibly TRBD2 (6 bases). V gave up 7 bases and J gave up 5 bases, with 16 bases separating them. Germline V gene lookup returns CDR1 MGHRA and CDR2 YSYEKL. This CDR3 region has 14 residues.

The V and J genes are TRBV6-6 and TRBJ1-2, with 7 bases identical to TRBD1. This CDR3 has 15 amino acids. Germline V CDR1 and CDR2: MNHNY, SVGAGI (reference sequence). V gave up 0 bases and J gave up 4 bases; unmatched junction bases: 5. In nucleotides, the CDR3 is TGTGCCAGCAGTTACTCCCTACAGGGGTCCTATGGCTACACCTTC. It encodes CASSYSLQGSYGYTF.

The chain is built from TRBV5-5 and TRBJ1-1, with 7 bases fitting TRBD1. The CDR3 runs to 17 residues. Germline assignment: CDR1 SGHKS and CDR2 YYEKEE (reference sequence). V shed 3 bases, J shed 1 base, and the junction held 12 bases outside the gene matches. In nucleotides, the CDR3 is TGTGCCAGCAGCTCCCGGGGACAGACCATACGGAACACTGAAGCTTTCTTT. This encodes CASSSRGQTIRNTEAFF. The entire variable domain, with the rest obtained from reference TRBV5-5 and TRBJ1-1, is as follows: DAGVTQSPTHLIKTRGQQVTLRCSPISGHKSVSWYQQVLGQGPQFIFQYYEKEERGRGNFPDRFSARQFPNYSSELNVNALLLGDSALYLCASSSRGQTIRNTEAFFGQGTRLTVV.

This sequence joins TRBV5-1 and TRBJ1-2; a possible D gene is TRBD1 (6 bases). The CDR3 spans 15 residues. Trimming cost V 4 bases and J 7 bases, with 20 bases left between them. CDR1 is SGHRS, CDR2 YFSETQ, per germline. The CDR3 reads CASSLDGQPGGGYTF. DNA for the CDR3: TGCGCCAGCAGCCTGGATGGACAGCCGGGGGGTGGCTACACCTTC.

J is TRBJ1-5 and V is TRBV5-1; TRBD1 is a possible D gene (6 bases). Germline CDR1 and CDR2: SGHRS and YFSETQ. There are 15 residues in the CDR3. With 4 bases removed from V and 4 bases from J, the gap between germline ends came to 15 bases. CDR3 in amino acids: CASSASGGGNQPQHF. CDR3 coding DNA: TGCGCCAGCAGCGCCAGTGGGGGCGGGAATCAGCCCCAGCATTTT.

This rearrangement joins TRBV6-6 to TRBJ2-1; 9 bases are a match to TRBD2. Trimming took 2 bases from V and 5 from J; bases not matched to a gene: 4. CDR1 MNHNY and CDR2 SVGAGI come from the germline V gene (reference sequence). This CDR3 contains 15 residues. CDR3 in amino acids: CASSYGAGGNNEQFF. In DNA, the CDR3 is TGTGCCAGCAGTTACGGAGCGGGAGGTAACAATGAGCAGTTCTTC.

DNA of the CDR3: TGTGCCAGCAGTGGAGCGGGGGGCCCCTACGAGCAGTACTTC. It specifies CASSGAGGPYEQYF. The chain links TRBV25-1 to TRBJ2-7; 9 bases line up with TRBD2. The V and J ends lost 4 bases and 2 bases, in that order; junction bases with no gene match: 3. In germline, CDR1 is MGHDK, CDR2 SYGVNS. The CDR3 contains 14 residues.

CDR3 residues: CASTRQRTNTGELFF. For the CDR3, the DNA is TGTGCCAGCACCCGACAAAGGACGAACACCGGGGAGCTGTTTTTT. V is TRBV6-1 and J is TRBJ2-2; no clear D. V was pared by 7 bases and J by 0 bases, with 12 bases between. In germline, CDR1 is MNHNS, CDR2 SASEGT. The CDR3 length is 15 residues.